Reported below is one T cell receptor beta chain. As yet, its antigen is unknown. This entry belongs to a study of shared clonotypes between healthy human individuals. Study-level information: Three CD4 naive, three CD4 memory, two CD8 naive and one CD8 memory plate were used per donor. General study findings and limits: Clonotype sharing levels among donors were expected to vary with sequencing depth.

J lost 3 bases, V lost 8 bases, and 8 bases had no gene match. CDR1 is MGHDK, CDR2 SYGVNS, per germline. The CDR3 length is 15 residues. Naive CD8 populations comprised CD45RO-negative cells positively selected for CCR7, excluding terminally differentiated effector memory CD45RA+ cells. Repertoires were generated with immunoSEQ multiplex PCR, while TCRdb's copy carries only in-frame clones and drops some. The sample consists of some 2.1 million clones, 80% to 95% of them appearing once. This rearrangement joins TRBV25-1 to TRBJ1-2, with 11 bases identical to TRBD1. The sequenced sample consisted of naive CD8+ T cells from PBMCs. The receptor's source is a man aged 18 to 29 in good health. Some clones in this sample may be carry-over from other donors' samples. CDR3 region: CASAGQGAIYYGYTF. The CDR3 DNA reads TGTGCCAGCGCTGGACAGGGGGCGATTTACTATGGCTACACCTTC.